A selection of T cell receptor beta chains follows, all from one sample in a study of CD8 T cells in ankylosing spondylitis. MiXCR, applied by TCRdb to the 5' RACE reads, yields one record per CDR3 protein. The top ten clones hold around 3.5% of a sample with about 510,000 distinct CDR3 sequences, roughly 5.2% of them seen once. The material sequenced was blood, either unsorted or a sorted T cell fraction (not recorded which). The receptor source for this set is a male donor with ankylosing spondylitis. CDR3s include the opening cysteine and the closing phenylalanine or tryptophan. D genes are given only for firm matches. Size tells how often a clone was seen (once, few, many) or the class of an expanded clone, and some rows leave it out.

d_call j_call clone_size v_call cdr3_aa cdr3_nt
TRBD2 TRBJ2-7 - TRBV11-2 CASSLTTGTSGRVAYEQYF TGTGCCAGCAGCTTAACTACCGGGACTAGCGGGAGAGTCGCCTACGAGCAGTACTTC
- TRBJ1-2 many TRBV20-1 CSARGVVGAVRDGYTF TGCAGTGCTAGAGGCGTGGTGGGGGCAGTAAGGGATGGCTACACCTTC
- TRBJ2-7 many TRBV28 CASSYRNSYEQYF TGTGCCAGCAGTTACAGGAATTCCTACGAGCAGTACTTC
- TRBJ2-7 few TRBV12-3/TRBV12-4 CASSLGKTRGEQYF TGTGCCAGCAGTTTAGGGAAAACCCGTGGGGAGCAGTACTTC
- TRBJ2-3 - TRBV6-5 CASSSWVSLLISTDTQYF TGTGCCAGCAGTTCATGGGTGTCACTCCTGATTAGCACAGATACGCAGTATTTT
- TRBJ1-4 many TRBV20-1 CSARDLRQNNEKLFF TGCAGTGCTAGAGATCTCAGACAGAATAATGAAAAACTGTTTTTT
- TRBJ1-4 many TRBV4-2 CASSHGGAGPNEKLFF TGTGCCAGCAGCCACGGGGGGGCTGGCCCAAATGAAAAACTGTTTTTT
- TRBJ2-3 many TRBV5-6 CASSSAGDPPADTQYF TGTGCCAGCAGCTCAGCCGGGGACCCCCCTGCAGATACGCAGTATTTT
- TRBJ2-7 many TRBV7-2 CASSLASREQYF TGTGCCAGCAGCTTAGCTAGTCGCGAGCAGTACTTC
- TRBJ2-2 many TRBV4-1 CASSQAQPGWELFF TGCGCCAGCAGCCAAGCTCAGCCGGGCTGGGAGCTGTTTTTT
- TRBJ1-2 many TRBV28 CATKYTGTHYGYTF TGTGCCACCAAGTACACAGGGACGCACTATGGCTACACCTTC
- TRBJ2-3 many TRBV28 CASSFFRSPTDTQYF TGTGCCAGCAGTTTTTTCCGCAGTCCCACAGATACGCAGTATTTT
- TRBJ2-7 many TRBV27 CASSPLAGREQYF TGTGCCAGCAGCCCACTGGCGGGACGCGAGCAGTACTTC
TRBD1 TRBJ2-7 many TRBV5-1 CASSFTGQGYEQYF TGCGCCAGCAGCTTTACGGGACAGGGCTACGAGCAGTACTTC
- TRBJ2-1 many TRBV5-1 CASSPLADSYNEQFF TGCGCCAGCAGCCCGCTAGCAGACTCCTACAATGAGCAGTTCTTC
TRBD2 TRBJ2-1 many TRBV11-2 CASSLAGGTPLQFF TGTGCCAGCAGCTTAGCGGGGGGGACCCCCCTGCAGTTCTTC
- TRBJ1-1 many TRBV5-1 CASSYREPNTEAFF TGCGCCAGCAGCTACCGGGAACCGAACACTGAAGCTTTCTTT
- TRBJ2-7 many TRBV20-1 CSAGQDTNYEQYF TGCAGTGCTGGGCAGGACACTAACTACGAGCAGTACTTC
TRBD1 TRBJ2-1 - TRBV6-1 CASSRDRTYNEQFF TGTGCCAGCAGCCGGGACAGAACCTACAATGAGCAGTTCTTC
- TRBJ2-3 few TRBV24-1 CATSESFGDTDTQYF TGTGCCACCAGTGAAAGTTTCGGAGACACAGATACGCAGTATTTT
- TRBJ2-5 many TRBV20-1 CSARSNYQETQYF TGCAGTGCTAGGAGTAACTACCAAGAGACCCAGTACTTC
TRBD2 TRBJ2-5 few TRBV11-2 CASSFLAGEQETQYF TGTGCCAGCAGCTTTTTGGCGGGGGAACAAGAGACCCAGTACTTC
- TRBJ2-7 many TRBV27 CASSISLGPLSYEQYF TGTGCCAGCAGTATTTCACTAGGGCCTCTATCCTACGAGCAGTACTTC
- TRBJ1-2 many TRBV4-3 CASSHSQGDYGYTF TGCGCCAGCAGCCATTCCCAGGGTGATTATGGCTACACCTTC
TRBD1 TRBJ2-5 many TRBV6-2/TRBV6-3 CASHRTGARETQYF TGTGCCAGCCACCGGACAGGGGCGAGGGAGACCCAGTACTTC
- TRBJ1-6 many TRBV28 CASSPPLTGSSPLHF TGTGCCAGCAGTCCCCCCCTGACAGGTAGTTCACCCCTCCACTTT
TRBD1 TRBJ1-1 many TRBV4-3 CASSPGGTGEANTEAFF TGCGCCAGCAGCCCCGGAGGCACAGGGGAAGCGAACACTGAAGCTTTCTTT
- TRBJ1-4 many TRBV7-9 CASSLARDEKLFF TGTGCCAGCAGCTTAGCTCGGGATGAAAAACTGTTTTTT
- TRBJ2-5 few TRBV4-1 CASSQLGRPPETQYF TGCGCCAGCAGCCAACTGGGACGCCCCCCAGAGACCCAGTACTTC
- TRBJ2-7 many TRBV29-1 CSVENTKGEQYF TGCAGCGTTGAAAACACAAAGGGCGAGCAGTACTTC
TRBD2 TRBJ2-3 many TRBV4-2 CASSQVRGGTDTQYF TGTGCCAGCAGCCAAGTTCGGGGGGGCACAGATACGCAGTATTTT
- TRBJ2-3 many TRBV5-1 CASRNLITDTQYF TGCGCCAGCAGAAACTTAATCACAGATACGCAGTATTTT
TRBD1 TRBJ2-7 few TRBV7-9 CASRDTGQPYEQYF TGTGCCAGCAGGGATACGGGACAGCCCTACGAGCAGTACTTC
TRBD2 TRBJ2-1 many TRBV20-1 CSARPSGSGSYNEQFF TGCAGTGCTAGGCCTAGCGGGAGTGGATCCTACAATGAGCAGTTCTTC
- TRBJ1-1 many TRBV7-6 CASSRSNDGTEAFF TGTGCCAGCAGCCGATCCAATGATGGCACTGAAGCTTTCTTT
TRBD2 TRBJ2-1 many TRBV20-1 CSARELAGVNEQFF TGCAGTGCTAGAGAACTAGCGGGAGTGAATGAGCAGTTCTTC
- TRBJ2-3 many TRBV7-2 CASSHTSSSTDTQYF TGTGCCAGCAGCCATACTTCGTCTAGCACAGATACGCAGTATTTT
TRBD1 TRBJ2-1 - TRBV6-4 CASSVGDRGFNEQFF TGTGCCAGCAGTGTAGGTGACAGGGGCTTCAATGAGCAGTTCTTC
- TRBJ2-3 many TRBV29-1 CSVEDRRARSTDTQYF TGCAGCGTTGAAGATCGGAGGGCTCGAAGCACAGATACGCAGTATTTT
TRBD1 TRBJ1-2 - TRBV14 CASSQMGKGDSVEWTF TGTGCCAGCAGCCAAATGGGGAAGGGGGACAGCGTAGAATGGACCTTC
- TRBJ2-2 many TRBV5-1 CASSLRDPNTGELFF TGCGCCAGCAGCTTGAGGGATCCTAACACCGGGGAGCTGTTTTTT
TRBD2 TRBJ2-4 many TRBV12-3/TRBV12-4 CASSWTSGRAKNIQYF TGTGCCAGCAGTTGGACTAGCGGGAGGGCCAAAAACATTCAGTACTTC
- TRBJ1-2 many TRBV12-3/TRBV12-4 CASSAQVTYGYTF TGTGCCAGCAGTGCCCAGGTAACTTATGGCTACACCTTC
- TRBJ1-2 many TRBV29-1 CSVGGRPNYGYTF TGCAGCGTTGGGGGCAGACCTAACTATGGCTACACCTTC
- TRBJ2-1 many TRBV5-1 CASSLGAATYNEQFF TGCGCCAGCAGCCTAGGGGCAGCCACCTACAATGAGCAGTTCTTC
- TRBJ2-5 many TRBV4-3 CASSQIGPRGLGKEETQYF TGCGCCAGCAGCCAGATAGGGCCCCGGGGCTTAGGGAAAGAAGAGACCCAGTACTTC
- TRBJ2-7 many TRBV28 CASSRRGRQYF TGTGCCAGCAGTCGAAGGGGTCGGCAGTACTTC
- TRBJ2-5 many TRBV28 CASIKPGQETQYF TGTGCCAGCATAAAGCCGGGGCAAGAGACCCAGTACTTC
- TRBJ1-3 many TRBV20-1 CSAKDTSSGNTIYF TGCAGTGCAAAGGACACCAGCTCTGGAAACACCATATATTTT
- TRBJ2-3 many TRBV2 CASSGSTDTQYF TGTGCCAGCTCGGGGAGCACAGATACGCAGTATTTT
TRBD2 TRBJ2-3 many TRBV7-8 CASSSFREGRDTQYF TGTGCCAGCAGCTCCTTTCGGGAGGGCCGAGATACGCAGTATTTT